This T cell receptor (beta chain) was found in a study of blood T cell repertoires in COVID-19. Study context: The cDNA or gDNA used as material had been derived from T cells, B-cell-depleted T cells, or PBMCs.

In Seattle, patients joined the study during active infection and were tracked longitudinally. Trimming took 1 base from V and 2 from J, leaving 9 bases between them. The germline CDR1 and CDR2 sequences are MDHEN and SYDVKM. The length of the CDR3 is 15 residues. The authors' processing: Estimates of nucleated cell counts were drawn from the amplification of reference gene primers. Sequenced by immunoSEQ multiplex PCR; TCRdb stores in-frame clones only, minus some. V, J and clone size derive from that table, while D and trimming were established from the DNA sequence. The sample includes about 280,000 clones, more than 70% of them seen just once.

The sequencing input was peripheral blood. The receptor comes from a woman in her twenties or thirties with COVID-19, enrolled during active disease. The chain joins TRBV28 to TRBJ1-5, with D perhaps TRBD1 (6 bases). The CDR3 loop is CASSLSGHRNQPQHF. Written as DNA, the CDR3 is TGTGCCAGCAGTTTATCGGGACATCGCAATCAGCCCCAGCATTTT. Variable domain in full (rest from reference TRBV28 and TRBJ1-5): DVKVTQSSRYLVKRTGEKVFLECVQDMDHENMFWYRQDPGLGLRLIYFSYDVKMKEKGDIPEGYSVSREKKERFSLILESASTNQTSMYLCASSLSGHRNQPQHFGDGTRLSIL.